The rows below give T cell receptor beta chains drawn from one sample of a study of regulatory T cells in long-lasting Graves disease. TCRdb used MiXCR to reprocess the multiplex PCR reads, holding one entry per CDR3 protein. The repertoire holds some 440,000 distinct CDR3 sequences, less than 25% seen once, with about 7.8% in the top ten. Sample: peripheral blood mononuclear cells (PBMCs), taken when the disease was refractory, from a patient treated with antithyroid drugs. The receptors shown here come from a female donor with Graves disease. CDR3s include the opening cysteine and the closing phenylalanine or tryptophan.

V: TRBV15
length: 14
J: TRBJ2-7
CDR3: CATSRLRLGYEQYF

V: TRBV27
length: 12
J: TRBJ2-7
CDR3: CASSFRDREQYF

V: TRBV3-1
length: 15
J: TRBJ1-5
CDR3: CASSQTRNSNQPQHF

V: TRBV5-1
length: 17
J: TRBJ2-7
CDR3: CASSLGTSGRGASEQYF

V: TRBV19
length: 15
J: TRBJ1-1
CDR3: CASRTPGQLNTEAFF

V: TRBV5-4
length: 13
J: TRBJ2-4
CDR3: CASSLYVENIQYF

V: TRBV29-1
length: 13
J: TRBJ1-1
CDR3: CSGLITPRTEAFF

V: TRBV5-1
length: 16
J: TRBJ2-2
CDR3: CASSPDVAGKGGELFF

V: TRBV18
length: 16
J: TRBJ1-6
CDR3: CASSPKPGQGNSPLHF

V: TRBV24-1
length: 14
J: TRBJ1-1
CDR3: CATNLPGADTEAFF

V: TRBV20-1
length: 13
J: TRBJ2-1
CDR3: CSARGVSDNEQFF

V: TRBV2
length: 17
J: TRBJ1-2
CDR3: CASSEVRGPNSLYGYTF

V: TRBV4-1
length: 13
J: TRBJ1-4
CDR3: CASSQDRGEKLFF

V: TRBV15
length: 14
J: TRBJ2-1
CDR3: CATSRDARYNEQFF

V: TRBV7-8
length: 15
J: TRBJ1-4
CDR3: CASSTRQGLGEKLFF

V: TRBV28
length: 12
J: TRBJ2-3
CDR3: CASNPRRDTQYF

V: TRBV2
length: 16
J: TRBJ2-7
CDR3: CASSETLAGGFYEQYF

V: TRBV20-1
length: 12
J: TRBJ1-4
CDR3: CSGVGQGEKLFF

V: TRBV18
length: 14
J: TRBJ2-7
CDR3: CASSPLQSTYEQYF

V: TRBV10-2
length: 11
J: TRBJ2-3
CDR3: CASALTDTQYF

V: TRBV19
length: 15
J: TRBJ2-7
CDR3: CASSAPGQGLHEQYF